One and the same sample provided the 20 T cell receptor beta chains below, sequenced in a study of blood T cell repertoires in COVID-19. Sequencing was performed with immunoSEQ multiplex PCR; in TCRdb, only in-frame clones are kept and a portion is missing. The sample lists some 170,000 clones, 60% to 85% seen once, with 8% to 9.5% in the top ten. The sample was peripheral blood. These receptors all stem from a man aged 55-75 years with acute or convalescent COVID-19.

In nucleotides, the CDR3 is TGTGCCAGCTCACCATATAGCTCTGGAAACACCATATATTTT. Translated, it gives CASSPYSSGNTIYF. This chain uses TRBV18 with TRBJ1-3; D is uncertain. CDR3 length: 14 residues. Deletions cut 2 bases from V and 0 bases from J, with 5 bases between. The V gene's germline CDR1 is KGHSH and CDR2 LQKENI.

Turning to this clone: Germline is not matched at one junction end, which may reflect a read error. Here the CDR3 reads CASSQDLGQPFPSRANVLTF. In nucleotides, the CDR3 is TGTGCCAGCAGCCAAGATCTGGGACAGCCCTTTCCCTCTCGGGCCAACGTCCTGACTTTC. V usage is TRBV14 and J usage is TRBJ2-6; 7 positions match TRBD1. From germline, CDR1 is SGHDN and CDR2 FVKESK. This CDR3 has 20 amino acids.

The chain couples TRBV5-1 to TRBJ1-3; tentatively, D is TRBD1 (5 bases). V was cut by 0 bases and J by 0 bases, with 10 bases left in between. Per the germline V gene, CDR1 is SGHRS and CDR2 is YFSETQ. The CDR3 has 16 residues. The CDR3 sequence: CASSLDRLYSGNTIYF. The DNA for the CDR3 is TGCGCCAGCAGCTTGGACAGGCTTTACTCTGGAAACACCATATATTTT.

The chain joins TRBV2 to TRBJ1-1, with 11 bases fitting TRBD1. The germline V gene has CDR1 SNHLY and CDR2 FYNNEI. The CDR3 covers 16 residues. The junction had 12 bases not matched to a gene; V was cut back by 7 bases and J by 5 bases. This CDR3 reads CASNIIGQGAITEAFF. The CDR3 DNA follows: TGTGCCAGCAACATAATTGGACAGGGGGCGATTACTGAAGCTTTCTTT.

The V and J genes are TRBV7-3 and TRBJ1-2; 8 bases line up with TRBD1. V was pared by 4 bases and J by 7 bases, with 8 bases of the junction left unmatched. Germline lookup yields CDR1 SGHTA and CDR2 FQGTGA. The CDR3 length is 14 residues. CDR3 protein: CASSSPGQGAGYTF. The CDR3 DNA reads TGTGCCAGCAGCTCCCCGGGGCAGGGGGCTGGCTACACCTTC.

This clone appeared a few times. The V and J genes are TRBV5-1 and TRBJ2-1; 8 nucleotides agree with TRBD1. The length of the CDR3 is 14 residues. Germline trimming cut 4 bases from V and 7 bases from J; bases unmatched to any gene: 7. CDR1 SGHRS and CDR2 YFSETQ come from the germline V gene. CDR3 DNA sequence: TGCGCCAGCAGCACCGGACAGGGCTGGAATGAGCAGTTCTTC. Its translation: CASSTGQGWNEQFF.

The gene calls are TRBV19 and TRBJ2-2; the match to TRBD1 covers 7 bases. Trimming removed 3 bases from V and 4 bases from J; junction bases left unmatched: 2. Per the germline V gene, CDR1 is LNHDA and CDR2 is SQIVND (reference sequence). There are 14 residues in the CDR3. The DNA for the CDR3 is TGTGCCAGTAGTATGGGACAGAGCACCGGGGAGCTGTTTTTT. It yields the protein CASSMGQSTGELFF.

This clone was observed a few times. The chain couples TRBV5-4 to TRBJ1-2, with 8 bases lining up with TRBD1. CDR1 and CDR2 (germline): SGHNT, YYREEE (reference sequence). CDR3 length: 15 amino acids. V was clipped by 5 bases and J by 4 bases; unmatched bases: 10. Here the CDR3 reads CASSSQTGARYGYTF. The CDR3 DNA reads as TGTGCCAGCAGTTCTCAGACAGGGGCTCGCTATGGCTACACCTTC.

The chain joins TRBV6-5 to TRBJ1-2; TRBD1 agrees at 9 bases. This CDR3 is built from 16 residues. Trimming cost V 0 bases and J 4 bases; bases outside gene matches: 6. Germline CDR1 is MNHEY and CDR2 is SVGAGI. This CDR3 reads CASSYSGQGPAYGYTF. Written as DNA, the CDR3 is TGTGCCAGCAGTTACTCGGGACAGGGCCCGGCCTATGGCTACACCTTC.

The rearrangement links TRBV6-1 to TRBJ1-5, with 11 positions matching TRBD1. The ends lost 2 bases at V and 4 bases at J; junction bases unmatched: 4. The CDR3 runs 16 residues. Germline assignment: CDR1 MNHNS and CDR2 SASEGT. This CDR3 reads CASSELGTGGNQPQHF. CDR3 DNA: TGTGCCAGCAGTGAATTAGGGACAGGGGGTAATCAGCCCCAGCATTTT.

Here the CDR3 reads CASSPTGTSEKLFF. The CDR3 bases are TGTGCCAGCAGTCCGACCGGGACATCTGAAAAACTGTTTTTT. The chain employs TRBV6-5 and TRBJ1-4; TRBD1 is a possible D gene (6 bases). The CDR3 totals 14 residues. V lost 5 bases to trimming and J lost 7 bases, with 14 bases between them. Looked up from germline, CDR1 is MNHEY and CDR2 is SVGAGI.

V and J are TRBV13 and TRBJ1-4, with a tentative D call TRBD1 (5 bases). Germline assignment: CDR1 PRHDT and CDR2 FYEKMQ (reference sequence). The CDR3 sequence is 12 residues long. Between the trimmed V and J ends, which lost 6 bases and 8 bases, there was a span of 10 bases. The CDR3 nucleotides read TGTGCCAGCAGTGGGGCTGGGGAAAAACTGTTTTTT. This encodes CASSGAGEKLFF. The full variable domain, its missing parts supplied by reference TRBV13 and TRBJ1-4, is AAGVIQSPRHLIKEKRETATLKCYPIPRHDTVYWYQQGPGQDPQFLISFYEKMQSDKGSIPDRFSAQQFSDYHSELNMSSLELGDSALYFCASSGAGEKLFFGSGTQLSVL.

The gene calls are TRBV27 and TRBJ1-1; a weak D match, TRBD1 (5 bases). Germline values: CDR1 MNHEY, CDR2 SMNVEV (reference sequence). V was clipped by 5 bases and J by 0 bases, with 16 bases between them. The CDR3 is 16 amino acids. CDR3 sequence (DNA): TGTGCCAGCAGTCCTGACTGGACGGACATGAACACTGAAGCTTTCTTT. This translates into CASSPDWTDMNTEAFF.

The rearrangement joins TRBV24-1 to TRBJ1-5, with TRBD1 matching over 11 bases. The trim removed 3 bases at V and 5 bases at J, leaving 2 bases unmatched. CDR3 length: 15 residues. In germline, CDR1 is KGHDR, CDR2 SFDVKD. The CDR3 loop is CATSDGQGADQPQHF. CDR3 nucleotide sequence: TGTGCCACCAGTGATGGACAGGGGGCCGATCAGCCCCAGCATTTT.

This chain connects TRBV15 to TRBJ1-1, with unresolved D. Germline V gives CDR1 LNHNV, CDR2 YYDKDF (reference sequence). The V gene lost 5 bases and the J gene lost 5 bases, with 9 bases spanning the gap. This CDR3 has 12 amino acids. The CDR3, as DNA: TGTGCCACCAGCTCGGGTGTGACTGAAGCTTTCTTT. This encodes CATSSGVTEAFF. Based on the CDR3 plus reference TRBV15 and TRBJ1-1, the full variable domain is DAMVIQNPRYQVTQFGKPVTLSCSQTLNHNVMYWYQQKSSQAPKLLFHYYDKDFNNEADTPDNFQSRRPNTSFCFLDIRSPGLGDTAMYLCATSSGVTEAFFGQGTRLTVV.

The chain couples TRBV27 to TRBJ1-2; tentatively, D is TRBD1 (6 bases). CDR1 MNHEY and CDR2 SMNVEV come from the germline V gene (reference sequence). With 0 bases removed from V and 3 bases from J, the gap between germline ends came to 8 bases. The CDR3 spans 14 residues. The CDR3: CASSLSRQDYGYTF. CDR3 bases: TGTGCCAGCAGTTTATCCCGACAGGACTATGGCTACACCTTC.

The chain has TRBV3-1 (or the pseudogene TRBV3-2) and TRBJ1-1; D is possibly TRBD1 (6 bases). The V gene's germline CDR1 is LGHDT and CDR2 YNNKEL (reference sequence). The ends were cut back, 1 base at V and 6 bases at J, with 9 bases in the middle. The CDR3 sequence is 13 residues long. The CDR3 here is CASSQGGGAEAFF. CDR3 bases: TGTGCCAGCAGCCAAGGAGGGGGGGCTGAAGCTTTCTTT.

This chain joins TRBV4-2 and TRBJ1-6; 7 bases align to TRBD1. The germline gives CDR1 LGHNA, CDR2 YNFKEQ. Trimming removed 4 bases from V and 7 bases from J; junction bases left unmatched: 13. This CDR3 contains 17 residues. CDR3: CASSRDPTGFSNSPLHF. DNA of the CDR3: TGTGCCAGCAGCCGAGACCCGACAGGGTTCTCGAATTCACCCCTCCACTTT.

V and J are TRBV13 and TRBJ2-1, with TRBD1 matching 7 bases. CDR3 length: 15 amino acids. Trimming cost V 5 bases and J 5 bases; bases outside gene matches: 9. Germline CDR1 PRHDT, CDR2 FYEKMQ (reference sequence). Here the CDR3 reads CASSDPGQNNNEQFF. The CDR3 nucleotides read TGTGCCAGCAGCGATCCGGGACAGAATAACAATGAGCAGTTCTTC.

The V and J genes are TRBV28 and TRBJ2-1, with TRBD2 identical over 11 bases. Per germline, CDR1 MDHEN and CDR2 SYDVKM. J gave up 6 bases and V 3 bases, and 19 bases lay outside the gene matches. CDR3 length: 20 residues. The CDR3 bases are TGTGCCAGCAGTTTTTTGATGGCCTTAGCGGGGGGGCCCCGGGGCAATGAGCAGTTCTTC. Its translation is CASSFLMALAGGPRGNEQFF.